These 20 T cell receptor beta chains share one sample of origin, sequenced in a study of somatic mutations in cytotoxic T cells in rheumatoid arthritis (dated by TCRdb to 2016 to 2017). Libraries were built with the immunoSEQ multiplex PCR assay. TCRdb re-hosts the immuneACCESS table, in-frame sequences only. Its copies lack some clones; in the studies checked, an unresolved V gene accounts for under half of them, and the cause for the rest is not known. The table for this sample lists 13,000 to 15,000 clones; 78% of them were counted only once. The ten largest make up 6% to 8.5% of the sample. The sample was CD8+ T cells sorted from blood. The receptor set was obtained from an adult with rheumatoid arthritis.

Only a few counts were recorded for this clone. V and J are TRBV4-1 and TRBJ2-3; no clear D. The CDR3 sequence is 16 residues long. Germline CDR1 MGHRA, CDR2 YSYEKL. Trimming removed 1 base from V and 1 base from J, with 12 bases in between. CDR3 residues: CASSQGRMSGTDTQYF. DNA of the CDR3: TGCGCCAGCAGCCAAGGACGGATGAGCGGCACAGATACGCAGTATTTT.

The chain links TRBV5-6 to TRBJ2-7, with a weak D call TRBD2 (6 bases). The V end lost 8 bases, the J end lost 3 bases, and 12 bases lay between the germline ends. The CDR3 sequence is 12 residues long. Looked up from germline, CDR1 is SGHDT and CDR2 is YYEEEE. For the CDR3, the DNA is TGTGCCAGTATCGGGACTGGCTACGAGCAGTACTTC. This gives the protein CASIGTGYEQYF.

The chain is built from TRBV6-5 and TRBJ2-6; TRBD2 matches at 7 bases. V lost 6 bases, J lost 2 bases, and 4 bases stayed unmatched. The germline gives CDR1 MNHEY, CDR2 SVGAGI. The CDR3 is 15 residues long. The CDR3 nucleotides read TGTGCCAGCAGCCCCGCGGGGGCTGGGGCCAACGTCCTGACTTTC. Protein product: CASSPAGAGANVLTF.

The chain combines TRBV10-3 with TRBJ1-1; D is undetermined. The CDR3 sequence is 14 residues long. The V end lost 9 bases, the J end lost 1 base, and 15 bases lay between the germline ends. Germline-derived CDR1 and CDR2 are ENHRY and SYGVKD. The CDR3 region is CAIRPIPRNTEAFF. The CDR3, as DNA: TGTGCCATACGTCCTATCCCTCGGAACACTGAAGCTTTCTTT.

V is TRBV2 and J is TRBJ2-1; D is perhaps TRBD1 (5 bases). Trimming removed 1 base at V and 2 bases at J, with 6 bases between. Germline CDR1 and CDR2: SNHLY and FYNNEI. CDR3 size: 14 residues. The CDR3 loop is CASSEEGTYNEQFF. The CDR3 coding sequence is TGTGCCAGCAGTGAAGAGGGGACCTACAATGAGCAGTTCTTC.

This rearrangement joins TRBV6-1 to TRBJ2-7; TRBD2 matches at 7 bases. The CDR3 is 15 residues long. V lost 3 bases, J lost 2 bases, and 7 bases stayed unmatched. Germline CDR1 and CDR2: MNHNS and SASEGT. The CDR3 sequence is CASSEWRLATYEQYF. CDR3 DNA: TGTGCCAGCAGTGAGTGGCGACTAGCCACCTACGAGCAGTACTTC.

DNA of the CDR3: TGCAGCGTAGTAACTAGCGGGGGACCTAGGGCCCAGTACTTC. The encoded protein is CSVVTSGGPRAQYF. J is TRBJ2-5 and V is TRBV29-1, with TRBD2 identical over 11 bases. The germline V gene has CDR1 SQVTM and CDR2 ANQGSEA. J lost 9 bases, V lost 6 bases, and 12 bases had no gene match. CDR3 length: 14 residues.

The chain has TRBV29-1 and TRBJ2-2, with D unresolved. There are 12 residues in the CDR3. Germline values: CDR1 SQVTM, CDR2 ANQGSEA. V lost 0 bases and J lost 7, with 6 bases in between. DNA for the CDR3: TGCAGCGTTGAAGATCGGTACGGGGAGCTGTTTTTT. This gives the protein CSVEDRYGELFF.

The chain employs TRBV6-5 and TRBJ1-5, with D possibly TRBD1 on 6 matching bases. CDR1 and CDR2 (germline): MNHEY, SVGAGI. V dropped 0 bases and J dropped 2 bases, with 8 bases sitting between them. The CDR3 length is 15 residues. The CDR3 sequence: CASSYSTGGNQPQHF. The DNA for the CDR3 is TGTGCCAGCAGTTACTCGACAGGAGGCAATCAGCCCCAGCATTTT.

There are a few counts of this clone. The CDR3 spells CASSQLDSQETQYF. The DNA for the CDR3 is TGTGCCAGCAGCCAATTGGACAGCCAAGAGACCCAGTACTTC. The genes are TRBV7-9 and TRBJ2-5; TRBD1 might be the D (6 bases). From germline, CDR1 is SEHNR and CDR2 FQNEAQ (reference sequence). This CDR3 contains 14 residues. Trimming removed 5 bases at V and 1 base at J, with 11 bases between.

The gene calls are TRBV11-3 and TRBJ2-7; TRBD1 matches at 9 bases. Germline CDR1 SGHNT, CDR2 YENEEA. The CDR3 has 14 amino acids. V gave up 3 bases and J gave up 13 bases; unmatched junction bases: 13. The CDR3 loop is CASSLTWTGEGRYF. The CDR3 nucleotides are TGTGCCAGCAGCTTGACGTGGACAGGGGAAGGGCGCTACTTC.

This sequence joins TRBV6-5 and TRBJ1-2, with a weak D call TRBD1 (6 bases). The V gene lost 7 bases and the J gene lost 5 bases, with 20 bases spanning the gap. Germline values: CDR1 MNHEY, CDR2 SVGAGI. This CDR3 has 15 amino acids. CDR3 coding DNA: TGTGCCAGCACCTCCAGGGGATCTGGCTCATATGGCTACACCTTC. It specifies CASTSRGSGSYGYTF.

This chain links TRBV28 with TRBJ2-7; D may be TRBD1 (6 bases). Per germline, CDR1 MDHEN and CDR2 SYDVKM. This CDR3 comprises 12 residues. V was cut by 4 bases and J by 3 bases, with 7 bases left in between. The CDR3 DNA is TGTGCCAGCAGTTGGACAGTCTACGAGCAGTACTTC. As protein: CASSWTVYEQYF.

The CDR3 protein is CASSTQGWIMNTEAFF. The CDR3 DNA reads TGTGCCAGCAGCACCCAGGGGTGGATCATGAACACTGAAGCTTTCTTT. This chain uses TRBV5-8 with TRBJ1-1, with D possibly being TRBD1 (6 bases). The V and J ends lost 4 bases and 0 bases respectively, with 16 bases between them. Germline CDR1 SGHTS, CDR2 YDEGEE. The CDR3 totals 16 residues.

This clone was found a few times. V is TRBV6-1 and J is TRBJ2-1; D unclear. The CDR3 extends over 16 amino acids. Deletions cut 4 bases from V and 7 bases from J, with 20 bases between. Germline CDR1 is MNHNS and CDR2 is SASEGT. CDR3 protein: CASSVRQPIPPNEQFF. Here the CDR3 DNA reads TGTGCCAGCAGTGTAAGGCAGCCTATCCCGCCAAATGAGCAGTTCTTC.

In its sample, this clone was seen once. The chain has TRBV9 and TRBJ1-5; 8 nucleotides agree with TRBD1. The V gene end was trimmed by 0 bases and the J gene end by 5 bases; junction bases not matched to a gene: 4. This CDR3 is 15 amino acids long. Germline V lookup: CDR1 SGDLS, CDR2 YYNGEE. This chain's CDR3 is CASSVGTGRDQPQHF. The CDR3 DNA reads as TGTGCCAGCAGCGTAGGGACAGGGAGGGATCAGCCCCAGCATTTT.

The chain is built from TRBV5-1 and TRBJ2-7, with TRBD1 matching over 7 bases. The CDR3 extends over 14 amino acids. CDR1 is SGHRS and CDR2 is YFSETQ in the germline V gene. V gave up 1 base and J gave up 9 bases; unmatched junction bases: 10. Here the CDR3 reads CASSLRQGSLWQYF. Written as DNA, the CDR3 is TGCGCCAGCAGCTTGCGACAGGGTTCCTTGTGGCAGTACTTC.

The chain couples TRBV30 to TRBJ1-3, with D uncertain. The CDR3 runs 12 residues. The germline V gene has CDR1 GTSNPN and CDR2 SVGIG (reference sequence). V gave up 4 bases and J gave up 2 bases, with 6 bases separating them. CDR3 nucleotides: TGTGCCTGGAAAGCCGCTGGAAACACCATATATTTT. This sequence encodes CAWKAAGNTIYF.

This clone was seen just once. The J gene is TRBJ1-4, the V gene TRBV15; D is possibly TRBD1 (6 bases). Germline CDR1 and CDR2: LNHNV and YYDKDF (reference sequence). Trimming took off 1 base at V and 12 bases at J, with 21 bases between the two ends. CDR3 length equals 16 residues. This chain's CDR3 is CATSRGRVGALGELFF. In DNA form, the CDR3 reads TGTGCCACCAGCAGAGGACGCGTGGGGGCCCTTGGGGAACTGTTTTTT.

The CDR3 DNA sequence: TGTGCCAGCAGTTCCCCATCGACAGGATTGAACTCATACGAGCAGTACTTC. It encodes CASSSPSTGLNSYEQYF. The chain is built from TRBV28 and TRBJ2-5, with D maybe TRBD1 (6 bases). The DNA end is a closer match to TRBJ2-7, so the J assignment may be wrong. There are 17 residues in the CDR3. Germline loops: CDR1 MDHEN, CDR2 SYDVKM.